This paragraph covers one T cell receptor (beta chain) sequence. Trimming stripped 6 bases from V and 6 bases from J, with 11 bases between. The CDR3 extends over 13 amino acids. The data are from a study of blood T cell repertoires in COVID-19. Clones were sequenced by immunoSEQ multiplex PCR, and TCRdb holds only the in-frame ones, with some missing. The sample contains nearly 110,000 clones, more than 70% of which appear only once. The sequenced sample was peripheral blood. This TCR came from a man between 65 and 80 years old with acute or convalescent COVID-19. This chain connects TRBV12-3 or TRBV12-4 to TRBJ1-4; D is possibly TRBD1 (6 bases). CDR3 region: CASRRQAYEKLFF. The CDR3 DNA is TGTGCCAGCAGACGACAGGCCTATGAAAAACTGTTTTTT.